This TCR beta chain originates from a study of TIL therapy for anti-PD-1-resistant metastatic lung cancer. The time point was: pre-treatment sample, taken before nivolumab and TIL therapy. Pleural nodules or supraclavicular lymph nodes made up most of the excised metastases sampled. Patients were adults with stage 4 NSCLC. Germline CDR1 is SGDLS and CDR2 is YYNGEE. CDR3 length: 14 residues. The junction had 4 bases not matched to a gene; V was cut back by 2 bases and J by 4 bases. The libraries were made with immunoSEQ v3. TCRdb's copy holds only in-frame clones and misses some; the assay was immunoSEQ multiplex PCR. The sample includes some 13,000 clones, about 70% seen only once; the top ten take approximately 9%. This clone is judged medium-sized (0.01 to 0.1%).

The TCR was taken from a woman between 30 and 80 years old with non-small cell lung cancer. The sequencing used tumor tissue, collected at baseline. The chain joins TRBV9 to TRBJ1-2; 8 nucleotides line up with TRBD1. CDR3 coding DNA: TGTGCCAGCAGCGTCCAGGGGGCGGTCTATGGCTACACCTTC. Its protein product is CASSVQGAVYGYTF.